The rows below give T cell receptor beta chains drawn from one sample of a study of T cells in Graves' hyperthyroidism and ophthalmopathy. Using its own MiXCR run on the multiplex PCR reads, TCRdb lists one record per CDR3 protein. The sample has almost 350,000 distinct CDR3 sequences, 15% to 20% seen once. Input material: blood. The receptors here all came from a woman in her thirties or forties with Graves' ophthalmopathy. Each CDR3 is given without its conserved first and last residue. The order of the fields is clone size, J gene, V gene, CDR3 protein. Only some rows state a clone size, as once, few, many or a class for expanded clones.

>-|TRBJ1-6|TRBV6-5
ASSYSNPDSSYNSPLH
>-|TRBJ2-2|TRBV9
ASSAGEGTGELY
>-|TRBJ1-2|TRBV19
ASSQTGEAGYT
>-|TRBJ2-7|TRBV7-2
ASRRASGSSEQY
>-|TRBJ1-2|TRBV12-3/TRBV12-4
ASSLGLLQRGYGYT
>many|TRBJ1-2|TRBV30
AWSPGDGYT
>many|TRBJ2-2|TRBV28
ASSLFAANTGELF
>-|TRBJ2-7|TRBV6-5
ASSYGLVSYEQY
>few|TRBJ1-3|TRBV11-2
ASTLLSGNTIY
>once|TRBJ2-2|TRBV7-2
ASSPEALKLELF
>-|TRBJ2-2|TRBV5-1
ASSLAGRQGRFVGELF
>many|TRBJ2-7|TRBV2
ASDGGSSTYEQY
>many|TRBJ1-2|TRBV27
ASRTGLTEYGYT
>many|TRBJ1-2|TRBV5-1
ASSLGTGDYGYT
>many|TRBJ2-5|TRBV12-5
ASGLGTGPSQETQY
>many|TRBJ1-2|TRBV6-1
ASSEGGTGIDGYT
>many|TRBJ1-2|TRBV30
AWSVGTGNYGYT
>-|TRBJ2-3|TRBV6-1
ASSPDVGNTQY
>many|TRBJ2-2|TRBV12-3/TRBV12-4
ASRGLAGEDGELF
>many|TRBJ1-1|TRBV27
ASSLSETGRTEAF
>many|TRBJ2-7|TRBV12-3/TRBV12-4
ASSLSGDYEQY
>-|TRBJ2-7|TRBV27
ASSPGTGGFYEQY
>-|TRBJ2-5|TRBV12-3/TRBV12-4
ASSRTRLAGGAGEETQY
>-|TRBJ1-2|TRBV5-1
ASSLERDYGYT
>few|TRBJ1-5|TRBV6-2/TRBV6-3
ASSYEALSNQPQH
>-|TRBJ1-2|TRBV30
AWSSWFTNYGYT
>-|TRBJ2-7|TRBV28
ASKQREYHYEQY
>-|TRBJ1-5|TRBV20-1
SAREARTFVPQH
>many|TRBJ1-5|TRBV27
ASSVSAGLLQPQH
>many|TRBJ2-7|TRBV6-5
ASSYSKRGTYEQY
>many|TRBJ1-5|TRBV28
ASSLEYQPQH
>many|TRBJ2-3|TRBV20-1
SAPGTSRDTDTQY
>many|TRBJ1-2|TRBV19
ASRPQGALVGYT
>-|TRBJ2-7|TRBV4-1
ASSPSGRLTYEQY
>many|TRBJ1-6|TRBV7-9
ASSLAGQSNSPLH
>many|TRBJ2-7|TRBV19
ASSKPTGQSSYEQY
>-|TRBJ1-5|TRBV9
ASSPTGNNQPQH
>many|TRBJ1-2|TRBV7-2
ASSPWQGVEGYT
>-|TRBJ1-3|TRBV28
ASISTGTGAGNTIY
>many|TRBJ2-5|TRBV12-3/TRBV12-4
ASRSTGPETQY
>many|TRBJ2-2|TRBV11-2
ASSTRGTNTGELF
>many|TRBJ2-5|TRBV5-1
ASSWRPDQETQY
>-|TRBJ2-2|TRBV5-1
ASSSASGIGELF
>once|TRBJ2-7|TRBV13
ASRDGLAGVEQY
>-|TRBJ1-1|TRBV12-3/TRBV12-4
ASSSPGTSNTEAF
>many|TRBJ1-2|TRBV25-1
ASSELGGYT
>many|TRBJ1-5|TRBV12-3/TRBV12-4
ASRMTGGGQPQH
>once|TRBJ2-7|TRBV5-1
ASSRTDSDEQY
>-|TRBJ1-2|TRBV28
ASALGARGYT
>many|TRBJ2-7|TRBV6-1
ASGPGRYEQY
>few|TRBJ2-5|TRBV20-1
SAIKGFGETQY
>many|TRBJ2-2|TRBV6-1
ASRIPGQGAAGELF
>many|TRBJ2-7|TRBV11-2
ASSSATVAGIHYEQY
>many|TRBJ1-1|TRBV28
ASSSTTHLTSREAF
>-|TRBJ2-7|TRBV12-3/TRBV12-4
ASSPVDRVRPYEQY
>many|TRBJ1-1|TRBV29-1
SVVEGYTEAF
>many|TRBJ1-3|TRBV10-1
ASSASEDSGNTIY
>-|TRBJ1-1|TRBV20-1
SARDPRGRMNTEAF
>many|TRBJ1-2|TRBV28
ASRDRGGFDGYT
>-|TRBJ2-2|TRBV6-1
ASSVAGGGGELF